This is a list of T cell receptor beta chains from one sample in a study of naive and memory T cell subsets. Each CDR3 protein gets one entry after TCRdb re-called the UMI-ligation and nested PCR reads with MiXCR. The sample includes over 25,000 distinct CDR3 sequences, about 10% of them seen just once. Sequenced input: effector memory CD4+ T cells from blood. The receptors were sampled from a human donor in good health. CDR3s include the opening cysteine and the closing phenylalanine or tryptophan. A D gene is named only where the DNA matches it firmly. A row's size may be missing; if present it is once, few, many or a size class.

J | size | D | V | DNA | CDR3
TRBJ1-1 | - | - | TRBV18 | TGTGCCAGCTCACTTTCGACACGTAACACTGAAGCTTTCTTT | CASSLSTRNTEAFF
TRBJ1-1 | - | TRBD1 | TRBV19 | TGTGCCAGTAGTATGGGGGGCAGGGGGAACATGAACACTGAAGCTTTCTTT | CASSMGGRGNMNTEAFF
TRBJ1-1 | few | - | TRBV7-2 | TGTGCCAGCAGTCCACCCTCGGGTCAAGAAGCTTTCTTT | CASSPPSGQEAFF
TRBJ2-1 | - | TRBD1 | TRBV7-2 | TGTGCCAGCAATCGTTGGGGCAGGGGGCGCATGGATGAGCAGTTCTTC | CASNRWGRGRMDEQFF
TRBJ2-1 | medium-sized | TRBD2 | TRBV2 | TGTGCCAGCAGTGTTGGTAGCGGGAGAGAGCAGTTCTTC | CASSVGSGREQFF
TRBJ1-1 | many | - | TRBV18 | TGTGCCAGCTCACCAGGGAGACCAACGGACACTGAAGCTTTCTTT | CASSPGRPTDTEAFF
TRBJ1-5 | - | - | TRBV20-1 | TGCAGTGCTAGAGATCTTACAGGACCTAATCAGCCCCAGCATTTT | CSARDLTGPNQPQHF
TRBJ2-7 | - | - | TRBV20-1 | TGCAGTGCTAGAAGACTGAGACTAGAAAGCGAGCAGTACTTC | CSARRLRLESEQYF
TRBJ1-2 | - | - | TRBV20-1 | TGCAGTGCTAGAGTCCTCCGGGCCCCGAACTATGGCTACACCTTC | CSARVLRAPNYGYTF
TRBJ1-2 | few | - | TRBV19 | TGTGCCAGTAGTATAGTCAGGGATGATGGCTACACCTTC | CASSIVRDDGYTF
TRBJ1-1 | many | - | TRBV6-2/TRBV6-3 | TGTGCCAGCAGACAACCGGGGGAGGGAGGGTATCGTCGGACTGAAGCTTTCTTT | CASRQPGEGGYRRTEAFF
TRBJ1-1 | few | - | TRBV12-3/TRBV12-4 | TGTGCCAGCAGTTCTACGGACAGGAACACTGAAGCTTTCTTT | CASSSTDRNTEAFF
TRBJ1-3 | - | - | TRBV18 | TGTGCCAGCTCACCACCCGGGTCTGGAAACACCATATATTTT | CASSPPGSGNTIYF
TRBJ2-7 | few | TRBD2 | TRBV19 | TGTGCCACCCTCTCGGCGGCTAGCGGGAACTACGAGCAGTACTTC | CATLSAASGNYEQYF
TRBJ2-7 | few | - | TRBV10-3 | TGTGCCATCAGTGAGGGACAGAACTACGAGCAGTACTTC | CAISEGQNYEQYF
TRBJ1-2 | many | - | TRBV6-6 | TGTGCCAGCACCCCAAGGGAGACAAACTATGGCTACACCTTC | CASTPRETNYGYTF
TRBJ2-1 | - | TRBD2 | TRBV20-1 | TGCAGTGCTAGAGATGAGCTAGGACTAGCGCTATACAATGAGCAGTTCTTC | CSARDELGLALYNEQFF
TRBJ1-4 | few | TRBD1 | TRBV4-2 | TGTGCCAGCAGCGGGCGACAGGGAATCCGGGAAAAACTGTTTTTT | CASSGRQGIREKLFF
TRBJ2-5 | many | - | TRBV7-7 | TGTGCTAGCAGCTTATCCGGGCGAGAGACCCAGCACTTC | CASSLSGRETQHF
TRBJ2-1 | many | - | TRBV14 | TGTGCCAGCAGCCAAGATAAATCCCAGGGTCGGATCGTGCAGTTCTTC | CASSQDKSQGRIVQFF
TRBJ1-1 | - | TRBD1 | TRBV6-6 | TGTGCCAGCAGTTACTCTAGGGACAGGCCGGCGGCTTTCTTT | CASSYSRDRPAAFF
TRBJ1-5 | - | TRBD1 | TRBV15 | TGTGCCACCAGCAGGGATCTCAACAGGGGACAGCCCCAGCATTTT | CATSRDLNRGQPQHF
TRBJ2-5 | - | - | TRBV5-1 | TGCGCCAGCAGCTTGGGCTCCCCCCTTCAAGAGACCCAGTACTTC | CASSLGSPLQETQYF
TRBJ2-7 | few | - | TRBV7-8 | TGTGCCAGCAGCTTAGCCCGCGAGCAGTACTTC | CASSLAREQYF
TRBJ1-6 | few | TRBD1 | TRBV6-2/TRBV6-3 | TGTGCCAGCAGTCATGACAGGGGGCGCGGAGATAATTCACCCCTCCACTTT | CASSHDRGRGDNSPLHF
TRBJ1-2 | medium-sized | - | TRBV7-2 | TGTGCCAGCAGCTCACGGGGGGGGGGAGAAGGTTATGGCTACACCTTC | CASSSRGGGEGYGYTF
TRBJ1-5 | many | - | TRBV24-1 | TGTGCCACCAGTGATTCATCCAGGGGTCTGAGCAATCAGCCCCAGCATTTT | CATSDSSRGLSNQPQHF
TRBJ2-1 | few | TRBD2 | TRBV29-1 | TGCAGCGTTGAGGTGCCGGGACTAGCGGGAGGGAGCTCCTACAATGAGCAGTTCTTC | CSVEVPGLAGGSSYNEQFF
TRBJ2-3 | few | TRBD1 | TRBV12-3/TRBV12-4 | TGTGCCAGCCCGACCGGACAGGGTAATACGGATACGCAGTATTTT | CASPTGQGNTDTQYF
TRBJ2-3 | - | - | TRBV7-9 | TGTGCCAGCAGCTTAGCCCAGGGCAGCACAGATACGCAGTATTTT | CASSLAQGSTDTQYF
TRBJ2-7 | - | - | TRBV20-1 | TGCAGTGCTAGGACCCCCTCGAAAAGCTCCTACGAGCAGTACTTC | CSARTPSKSSYEQYF
TRBJ2-6 | - | - | TRBV3-1 | TGTGCCAGCAGCCCAGACTTGGGGGCCAACGTCCTGACTTTC | CASSPDLGANVLTF
TRBJ2-2 | few | TRBD1 | TRBV12-3/TRBV12-4 | TGTGCCAGCAGTCTCTTTGACAGGGGGCTTGGCACCGGGGAGCTGTTTTTT | CASSLFDRGLGTGELFF
TRBJ2-3 | few | TRBD2 | TRBV30 | TGTGCCTGGAGTTTCTCGGGACTAGCTGTGGGAGATACGCAGTATTTT | CAWSFSGLAVGDTQYF
TRBJ2-3 | few | - | TRBV7-6 | TGTGCCAGCAGCTTTGGCGGATGGGTAGGCACAGATACGCAGTATTTT | CASSFGGWVGTDTQYF
TRBJ2-3 | - | TRBD2 | TRBV10-3 | TGTGCCCACATGGAGCGGGGGGCGAGGGATACGCAGTATTTT | CAHMERGARDTQYF
TRBJ1-1 | - | - | TRBV28 | TGTGCCAGCAGTTATACAGCCTACACTGAAGCTTTCTTT | CASSYTAYTEAFF
TRBJ2-3 | - | - | TRBV14 | TGTGCCAGCAGGCGGGGCGGCACAGATACGCAGTATTTT | CASRRGGTDTQYF
TRBJ2-5 | many | - | TRBV7-2 | TGTGCCAGCAGCTTGGGCACCACCCAGTACTTC | CASSLGTTQYF
TRBJ2-5 | many | TRBD2 | TRBV6-6 | TGTGCCAGCAGTAAGACTAGCGGGAGATCGGAGACCCAGTACTTC | CASSKTSGRSETQYF
TRBJ1-1 | many | - | TRBV20-1 | TGCAGTTCCTTTCGGGACATGGGCAACACTGAAGCTTTCTTT | CSSFRDMGNTEAFF
TRBJ2-7 | many | TRBD2 | TRBV7-2 | TGTGCCAGCAGCTCCCCGGGCGGGAGAGTTTACGAGCAGTACTTC | CASSSPGGRVYEQYF
TRBJ2-7 | - | - | TRBV7-8 | TGTGCCAGCAGCCAAAAATTGACAGGCTTCTACGAGCAGTACTTC | CASSQKLTGFYEQYF
TRBJ2-3 | - | TRBD2 | TRBV5-4 | TGTGCCAGCACCCGGACTAGCTATGGGACAGATACGCAGTATTTT | CASTRTSYGTDTQYF
TRBJ2-7 | - | - | TRBV7-2 | TGTGCCAGCAGCCTCCTTGGGGGGGGGGCTAGGGAGCAGTACTTC | CASSLLGGGAREQYF
TRBJ1-2 | - | - | TRBV6-5 | TGTGCCAGCAAACGGGACGGGACAAACTATGGCTACACCTTC | CASKRDGTNYGYTF
TRBJ2-5 | many | - | TRBV2 | TGTGCCAGCACCGCTAACATGCCCCAAGAGACCCAGTACTTC | CASTANMPQETQYF
TRBJ1-4 | - | TRBD1 | TRBV19 | TGTGCCAGTAGTAACAGACCGACTTCAGGGGGAGCGACCGAAAAACTGTTTTTT | CASSNRPTSGGATEKLFF
TRBJ2-1 | - | - | TRBV7-2 | TGTGCCAGCAGCCTAATAAATGAGCAGTTCTTC | CASSLINEQFF
TRBJ1-2 | many | TRBD1 | TRBV20-1 | TGCAGTGCTAGGACGGGGGGACAGGGGAAATATGGCTACACCTTC | CSARTGGQGKYGYTF
TRBJ2-3 | - | TRBD1 | TRBV28 | TGTGCCAGCAGTCTGGGACAGATTTCCACAGATACGCAGTATTTT | CASSLGQISTDTQYF
TRBJ2-3 | few | TRBD2 | TRBV6-2/TRBV6-3 | TGTGCCAGCAGCGCCTATAGCGGGGGGCCGGTTAAGGCAGATACGCAGTATTTT | CASSAYSGGPVKADTQYF